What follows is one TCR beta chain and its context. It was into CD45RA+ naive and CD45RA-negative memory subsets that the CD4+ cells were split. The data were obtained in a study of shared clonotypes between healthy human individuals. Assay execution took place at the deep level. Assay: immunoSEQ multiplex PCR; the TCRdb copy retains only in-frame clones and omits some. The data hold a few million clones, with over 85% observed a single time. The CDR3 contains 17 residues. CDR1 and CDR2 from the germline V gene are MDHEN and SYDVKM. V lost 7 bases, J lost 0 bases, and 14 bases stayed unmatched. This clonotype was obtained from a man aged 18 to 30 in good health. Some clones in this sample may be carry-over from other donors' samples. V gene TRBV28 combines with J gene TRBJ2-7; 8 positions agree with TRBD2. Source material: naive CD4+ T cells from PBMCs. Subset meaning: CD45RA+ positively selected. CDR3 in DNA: TGTGCCAGCATTCCCCGGGGGGGGTGGAGCAGCTCCTACGAGCAGTACTTC. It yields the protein CASIPRGGWSSSYEQYF.